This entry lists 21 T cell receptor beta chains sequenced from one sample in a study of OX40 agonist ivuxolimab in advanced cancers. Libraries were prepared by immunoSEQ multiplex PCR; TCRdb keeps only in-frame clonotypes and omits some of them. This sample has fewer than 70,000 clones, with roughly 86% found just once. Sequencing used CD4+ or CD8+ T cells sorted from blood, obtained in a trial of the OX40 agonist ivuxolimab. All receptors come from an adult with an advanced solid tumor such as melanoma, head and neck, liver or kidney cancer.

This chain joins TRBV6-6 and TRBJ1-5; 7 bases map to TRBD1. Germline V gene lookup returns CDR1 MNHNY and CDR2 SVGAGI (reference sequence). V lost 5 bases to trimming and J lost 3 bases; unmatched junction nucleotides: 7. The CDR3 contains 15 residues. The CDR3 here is CASSPGQTFNQPQHF. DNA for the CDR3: TGTGCCAGCAGTCCGGGACAGACCTTCAATCAGCCCCAGCATTTT.

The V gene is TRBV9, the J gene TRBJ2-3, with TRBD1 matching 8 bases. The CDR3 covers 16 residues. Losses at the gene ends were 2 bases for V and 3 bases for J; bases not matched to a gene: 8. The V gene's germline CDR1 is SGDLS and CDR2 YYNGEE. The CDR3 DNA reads TGTGCCAGCAGCGTCTCCAGGGGGCGAGAGACAGATACGCAGTATTTT. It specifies CASSVSRGRETDTQYF.

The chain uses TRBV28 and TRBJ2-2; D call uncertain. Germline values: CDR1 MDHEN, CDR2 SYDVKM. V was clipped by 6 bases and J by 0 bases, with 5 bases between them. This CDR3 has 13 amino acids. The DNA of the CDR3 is TGTGCCAGCAGAACAACGAACACCGGGGAGCTGTTTTTT. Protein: CASRTTNTGELFF.

CDR3 sequence reads: CASSRNRGEGANVLTF. Written as DNA, the CDR3 is TGTGCCAGCAGCCGGAACAGGGGGGAGGGGGCCAACGTCCTGACTTTC. This chain links TRBV4-2 with TRBJ2-6; 8 bases fit TRBD1. The CDR3 is 16 amino acids. The germline gives CDR1 LGHNA, CDR2 YNFKEQ. The V gene end was trimmed by 4 bases and the J gene end by 4 bases; junction bases not matched to a gene: 6.

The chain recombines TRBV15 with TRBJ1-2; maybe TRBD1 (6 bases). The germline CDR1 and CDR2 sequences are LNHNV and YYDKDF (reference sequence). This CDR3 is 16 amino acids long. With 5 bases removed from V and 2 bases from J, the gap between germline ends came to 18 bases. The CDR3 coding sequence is TGTGCCACCAGCCCCCTCGGTGGAGGGGGGAACTATGGCTACACCTTC. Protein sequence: CATSPLGGGGNYGYTF. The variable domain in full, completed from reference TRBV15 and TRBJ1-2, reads DAMVIQNPRYQVTQFGKPVTLSCSQTLNHNVMYWYQQKSSQAPKLLFHYYDKDFNNEADTPDNFQSRRPNTSFCFLDIRSPGLGDTAMYLCATSPLGGGGNYGYTFGSGTRLTVV.

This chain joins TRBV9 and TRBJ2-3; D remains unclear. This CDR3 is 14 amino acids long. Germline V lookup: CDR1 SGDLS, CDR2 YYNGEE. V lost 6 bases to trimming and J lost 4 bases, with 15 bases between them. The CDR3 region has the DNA TGTGCCAGCACTAACCAGATCTTCCCAGATACGCAGTATTTT. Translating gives CASTNQIFPDTQYF.

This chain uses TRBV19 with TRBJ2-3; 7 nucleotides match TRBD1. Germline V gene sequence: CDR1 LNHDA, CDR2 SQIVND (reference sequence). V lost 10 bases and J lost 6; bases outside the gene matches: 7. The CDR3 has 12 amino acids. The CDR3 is CATRQGSDTQYF. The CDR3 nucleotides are TGTGCCACCCGACAGGGCAGCGATACGCAGTATTTT.

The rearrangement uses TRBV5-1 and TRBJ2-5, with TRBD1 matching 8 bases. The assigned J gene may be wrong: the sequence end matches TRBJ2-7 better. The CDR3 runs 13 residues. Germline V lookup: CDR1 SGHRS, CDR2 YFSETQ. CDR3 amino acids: CASSTDRAYEQYF. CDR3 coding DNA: TGCGCCAGCAGCACGGACAGGGCCTACGAGCAGTACTTC.

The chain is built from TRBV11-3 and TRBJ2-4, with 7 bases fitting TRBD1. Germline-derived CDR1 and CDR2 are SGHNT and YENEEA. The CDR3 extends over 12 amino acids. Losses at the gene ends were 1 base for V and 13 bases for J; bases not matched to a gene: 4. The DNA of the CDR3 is TGTGCCAGCAGCTTAGGGGAGACAGGGCAGTACTTC. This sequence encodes CASSLGETGQYF.

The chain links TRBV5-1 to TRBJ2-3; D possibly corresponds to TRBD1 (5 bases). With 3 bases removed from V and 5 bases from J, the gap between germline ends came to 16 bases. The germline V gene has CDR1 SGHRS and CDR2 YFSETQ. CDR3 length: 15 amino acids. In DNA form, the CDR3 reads TGCGCCAGCAGCTCCGGGTACACAGGTGGAGATACGCAGTATTTT. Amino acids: CASSSGYTGGDTQYF.

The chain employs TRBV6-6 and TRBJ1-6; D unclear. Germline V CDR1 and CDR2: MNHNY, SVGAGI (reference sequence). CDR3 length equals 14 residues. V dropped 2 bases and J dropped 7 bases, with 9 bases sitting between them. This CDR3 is CASSYRSSNSPLHF. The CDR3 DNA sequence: TGTGCCAGCAGTTACCGCAGCTCGAATTCACCCCTCCACTTT.

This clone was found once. The CDR3 reads CASSNQGWQDGYTF. The CDR3 DNA reads TGTGCCAGCAGCAATCAGGGATGGCAGGATGGCTACACCTTC. This sequence joins TRBV6-1 and TRBJ1-2, with TRBD1 as a possible D gene (5 bases). Trimming left V 6 bases short and J 6 bases short, with 17 bases between. The CDR3 is made up of 14 amino acids. Germline V lookup: CDR1 MNHNS, CDR2 SASEGT.

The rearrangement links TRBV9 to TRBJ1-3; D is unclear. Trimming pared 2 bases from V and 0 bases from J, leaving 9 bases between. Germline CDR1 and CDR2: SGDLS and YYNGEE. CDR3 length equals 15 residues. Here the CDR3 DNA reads TGTGCCAGCAGCGTTTCGGCCGGCTCTGGAAACACCATATATTTT. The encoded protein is CASSVSAGSGNTIYF.

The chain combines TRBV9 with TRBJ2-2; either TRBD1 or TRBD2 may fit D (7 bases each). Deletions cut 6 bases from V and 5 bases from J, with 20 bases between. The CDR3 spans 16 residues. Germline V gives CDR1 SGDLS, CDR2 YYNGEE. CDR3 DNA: TGTGCCAGCACCCCCCAGGGGGGGGGACGGACCGGGGAGCTGTTTTTT. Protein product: CASTPQGGGRTGELFF.

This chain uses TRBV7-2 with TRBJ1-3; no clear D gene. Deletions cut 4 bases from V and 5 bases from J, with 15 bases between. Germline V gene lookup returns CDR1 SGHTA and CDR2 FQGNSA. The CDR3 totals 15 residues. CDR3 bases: TGTGCCAGCAGCTGGGAAGGGAGCCCAAGAAACACCATATATTTT. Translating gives CASSWEGSPRNTIYF.

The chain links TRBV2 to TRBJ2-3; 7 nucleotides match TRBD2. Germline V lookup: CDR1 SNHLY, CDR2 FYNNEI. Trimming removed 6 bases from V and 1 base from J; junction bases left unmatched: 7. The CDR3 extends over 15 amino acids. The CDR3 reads CASRSGGWGTDTQYF. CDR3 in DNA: TGTGCCAGCAGGTCGGGGGGATGGGGCACAGATACGCAGTATTTT.

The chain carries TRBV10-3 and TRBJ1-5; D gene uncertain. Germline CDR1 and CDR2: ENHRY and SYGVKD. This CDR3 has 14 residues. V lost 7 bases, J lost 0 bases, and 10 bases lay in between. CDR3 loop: CAINDGYSNQPQHF. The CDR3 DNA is TGTGCCATCAACGACGGGTATAGCAATCAGCCCCAGCATTTT.

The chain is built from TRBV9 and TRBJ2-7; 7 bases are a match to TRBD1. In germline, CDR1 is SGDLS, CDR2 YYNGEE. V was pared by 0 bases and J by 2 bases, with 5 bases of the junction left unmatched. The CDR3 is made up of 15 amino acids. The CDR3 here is CASSVAPQGAYEQYF. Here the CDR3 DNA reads TGTGCCAGCAGCGTAGCTCCCCAGGGGGCCTACGAGCAGTACTTC.

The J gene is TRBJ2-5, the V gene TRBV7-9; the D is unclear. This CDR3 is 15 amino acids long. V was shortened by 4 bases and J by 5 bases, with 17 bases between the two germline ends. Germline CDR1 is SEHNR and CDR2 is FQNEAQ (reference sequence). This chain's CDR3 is CASSSTHRREETQYF. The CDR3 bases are TGTGCCAGCAGCTCTACCCATAGGCGTGAGGAGACCCAGTACTTC.

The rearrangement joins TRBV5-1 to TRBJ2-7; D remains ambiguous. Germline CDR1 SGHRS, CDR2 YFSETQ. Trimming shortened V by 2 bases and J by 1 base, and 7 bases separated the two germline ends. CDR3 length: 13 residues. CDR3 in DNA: TGCGCCAGCAGCTTCACAGTATCCTACGAGCAGTACTTC. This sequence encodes CASSFTVSYEQYF.

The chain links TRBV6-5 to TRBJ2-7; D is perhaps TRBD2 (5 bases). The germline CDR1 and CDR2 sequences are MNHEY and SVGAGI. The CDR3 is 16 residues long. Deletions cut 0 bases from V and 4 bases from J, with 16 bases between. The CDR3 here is CASSYSRVGSVYEQYF. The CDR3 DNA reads TGTGCCAGCAGTTACTCGAGGGTAGGGTCGGTGTACGAGCAGTACTTC.